The 26 T cell receptor beta chains below were found in one sample sequenced in a study of blood T cells in healthy people across ages. For the second PCR, which ran for about 7 to 12 cycles, a sample-barcoded 5' primer and a J-beta primer mix were used. TCRdb itself ran the 5' RACE reads through MiXCR, one entry per CDR3 protein. Found here are 1.8 million or so distinct CDR3 sequences, about two fifths of them singletons; the top ten hold around 23%. The sample was blood. The receptors stem from a human donor in good health.

This rearrangement joins TRBV29-1 to TRBJ2-5, with 12 bases that match TRBD1. The CDR3 has 13 residues. Unmatched junction bases numbered 2, after V lost 4 bases and J lost 5 bases. In germline, CDR1 is SQVTM, CDR2 ANQGSEA. The CDR3 spells CSVGDRGRETQYF. CDR3 sequence (DNA): TGCAGCGTTGGGGACAGGGGGCGGGAGACCCAGTACTTC.

The rearrangement joins TRBV18 to TRBJ2-2, with TRBD2 matching 7 bases. This CDR3 spans 16 amino acids. J gave up 3 bases and V 0 bases, and 4 bases lay outside the gene matches. Germline loops: CDR1 KGHSH, CDR2 LQKENI. In nucleotides, the CDR3 is TGTGCCAGCTCACCACCGTGGCTAGCGGACACCGGGGAGCTGTTTTTT. This gives the protein CASSPPWLADTGELFF.

The chain couples TRBV7-2 to TRBJ1-2; D not certain. Germline V CDR1 and CDR2: SGHTA, FQGNSA. The length of the CDR3 is 15 residues. The V end was cut by 3 bases, the J end by 4 bases, with 15 bases between. The CDR3 spells CASSLKVETGYGYTF. CDR3 DNA: TGTGCCAGCAGCTTGAAAGTCGAAACCGGCTATGGCTACACCTTC. Full variable domain (remainder filled in from reference TRBV7-2 and TRBJ1-2): GAGVSQSPSNKVTEKGKDVELRCDPISGHTALYWYRQSLGQGLEFLIYFQGNSAPDKSGLPSDRFSAERTGGSVSTLTIQRTQQEDSAVYLCASSLKVETGYGYTFGSGTRLTVV.

The chain is built from TRBV9 and TRBJ2-7; D gene unclear. Trimming removed 0 bases at V and 3 bases at J, with 7 bases between. The CDR3 consists of 13 residues. Per germline, CDR1 SGDLS and CDR2 YYNGEE. The CDR3 loop reads CASSVEGRYEQYF. In DNA form, the CDR3 reads TGTGCCAGCAGCGTAGAGGGTCGCTACGAGCAGTACTTC.

V and J are TRBV5-1 and TRBJ1-1, with 8 nucleotides matching TRBD1. The CDR3 is 15 residues long. J gave up 4 bases and V 5 bases, and 10 bases lay outside the gene matches. Germline V gene sequence: CDR1 SGHRS, CDR2 YFSETQ. CDR3 coding DNA: TGCGCCAGCAGTCATCAGGGGGCGGAGGGCACTGAAGCTTTCTTT. Translation gives CASSHQGAEGTEAFF. Together with reference TRBV5-1 and TRBJ1-1, the CDR3 gives the full variable domain: KAGVTQTPRYLIKTRGQQVTLSCSPISGHRSVSWYQQTPGQGLQFLFEYFSETQRNKGNFPGRFSGRQFSNSRSEMNVSTLELGDSALYLCASSHQGAEGTEAFFGQGTRLTVV.

This clonotype was seen just once. V gene TRBV5-1 combines with J gene TRBJ1-5; 9 bases align to TRBD1. Germline V gene data show CDR1 as SGHRS and CDR2 as YFSETQ. Trimming took 4 bases from V and 6 from J; bases not matched to a gene: 5. The CDR3 runs to 14 residues. The DNA for the CDR3 is TGCGCCAGCAGCCACAGGGGGCGCGTTCAGCCCCAGCATTTT. This codes for CASSHRGRVQPQHF.

V gene TRBV11-3 combines with J gene TRBJ2-5; no reliable D call. The germline V gene encodes CDR1 SGHNT and CDR2 YENEEA. The V end lost 3 bases, the J end lost 4 bases, and 15 bases lay between the germline ends. The CDR3 contains 15 residues. The CDR3 region has the DNA TGTGCCAGCAGCTTTGGTGTAAGTTTTGGAGAGACCCAGTACTTC. It yields the protein CASSFGVSFGETQYF.

Remarks on this clonotype: At one end, the junction sequence differs from germline, possibly due to a read error. The rearrangement uses TRBV12-3 or TRBV12-4 and TRBJ2-7, with D possibly called TRBD1 or TRBD2 (5 bases each). CDR3 size: 14 residues. Here the CDR3 DNA reads TGTGCCAGCAGTTTAAACGGGGCGTATTACGAGCAGGACTTC. This codes for CASSLNGAYYEQDF.

This clonotype was seen a handful of times. The chain links TRBV5-5 to TRBJ1-1; D is unclear. The CDR3 sequence is 16 residues long. V lost 4 bases and J 4 bases, leaving 20 bases between the germline ends. Germline V gene sequence: CDR1 SGHKS, CDR2 YYEKEE (reference sequence). The CDR3 region has the DNA TGTGCCAGCAGCCCCGCGGCAACCCTAGGTAGCACTGAAGCTTTCTTT. Protein sequence: CASSPAATLGSTEAFF. Looking up the rest from reference TRBV5-5 and TRBJ1-1 gives the full variable domain: DAGVTQSPTHLIKTRGQQVTLRCSPISGHKSVSWYQQVLGQGPQFIFQYYEKEERGRGNFPDRFSARQFPNYSSELNVNALLLGDSALYLCASSPAATLGSTEAFFGQGTRLTVV.

The chain uses TRBV28 and TRBJ1-5; possibly TRBD1 for D (5 bases). With 6 bases removed from V and 6 bases from J, the gap between germline ends came to 15 bases. CDR3 size: 14 residues. Looked up from germline, CDR1 is MDHEN and CDR2 is SYDVKM. CDR3: CASRSATGPQPQHF. In nucleotides, the CDR3 is TGTGCCAGCAGGTCAGCGACGGGACCTCAGCCCCAGCATTTT.

V usage is TRBV28 and J usage is TRBJ2-7, with a possible D match to TRBD1 (6 bases). Trimming took off 7 bases at V and 4 bases at J, with 14 bases between the two ends. CDR1 is MDHEN and CDR2 is SYDVKM in the germline V gene. The CDR3 has 13 amino acids. The CDR3, as DNA: TGTGCCAGCAAATCCGGGACAAATTACGAGCAGTACTTC. Amino acids: CASKSGTNYEQYF.

The gene calls are TRBV29-1 and TRBJ2-6; TRBD1 aligns across 10 bases. The germline V gene encodes CDR1 SQVTM and CDR2 ANQGSEA. CDR3 length: 16 residues. Trimming took 6 bases from V and 0 from J; bases not matched to a gene: 5. The CDR3 DNA reads TGCAGCGTGGGGACAGGGGTTGACTCTGGGGCCAACGTCCTGACTTTC. Translation: CSVGTGVDSGANVLTF.

This clonotype was detected a few times. This rearrangement joins TRBV7-9 to TRBJ1-4; a weak D match, TRBD1 (5 bases). CDR1 and CDR2 from the germline V gene are SEHNR and FQNEAQ (reference sequence). The CDR3 extends over 17 amino acids. Trimming took 5 bases from V and 3 from J, leaving 19 bases between them. The CDR3 sequence is CASSLGAGNRPNEKLFF. The CDR3 nucleotides are TGTGCCAGCAGCCTAGGGGCAGGCAACCGACCTAATGAAAAACTGTTTTTT.

V and J are TRBV29-1 and TRBJ2-7, with D perhaps TRBD1 (5 bases). Germline V gene data show CDR1 as SQVTM and CDR2 as ANQGSEA. The CDR3 spans 13 residues. V was trimmed by 6 bases and J by 1 base, leaving 13 bases between them. Here the CDR3 reads CSVSSTVSYEQYF. Here the CDR3 DNA reads TGCAGCGTCTCTTCGACAGTTTCCTACGAGCAGTACTTC.

The chain links TRBV28 to TRBJ1-2, with D possibly being TRBD1 (6 bases). The V end was cut by 2 bases, the J end by 4 bases, with 11 bases between. The CDR3 is made up of 14 amino acids. Per germline, CDR1 MDHEN and CDR2 SYDVKM. DNA of the CDR3: TGTGCCAGCAGTTTAGGGACATATGCCTATGGCTACACCTTC. It codes for CASSLGTYAYGYTF.

This clonotype showed up just a few times. The rearrangement links TRBV6-5 to TRBJ2-5; D not resolved. The DNA end favors TRBJ2-7, so the J call may be wrong. Germline V gene lookup returns CDR1 MNHEY and CDR2 SVGAGI. There are 15 residues in the CDR3. The CDR3: CASSLGTGASPEQYF. The CDR3 DNA reads TGTGCCAGCAGCCTGGGAACTGGAGCCTCACCCGAGCAGTACTTC.

This clonotype was counted a few times. The rearrangement uses TRBV11-2 and TRBJ1-2; D gene unclear. Per germline, CDR1 SGHAT and CDR2 FQNNGV. The CDR3 is made up of 15 amino acids. Trimming pared 0 bases from V and 3 bases from J, leaving 11 bases between. The CDR3 sequence: CASSLDGWMDYGYTF. The CDR3 DNA reads as TGTGCCAGCAGCTTAGATGGGTGGATGGACTATGGCTACACCTTC.

The chain couples TRBV14 to TRBJ2-7; D is tentatively TRBD1 or TRBD2 (6 bases each). CDR1 and CDR2 (germline): SGHDN, FVKESK. CDR3 size: 15 residues. V lost 3 bases, J lost 2 bases, and 14 bases lay in between. As DNA, the CDR3 is TGTGCCAGCAGCCATCCGATGGGGGGCACCTACGAGCAGTACTTC. This gives the protein CASSHPMGGTYEQYF.

The V call is TRBV9, the J call TRBJ1-2; perhaps TRBD1 as D (6 bases). V lost 1 base to trimming and J lost 8 bases, with 12 bases between them. The CDR3 runs to 13 residues. Germline V gene sequence: CDR1 SGDLS, CDR2 YYNGEE. CDR3 sequence reads: CASSVYREGGYTF. CDR3 sequence (DNA): TGTGCCAGCAGCGTATACAGGGAAGGCGGCTACACCTTC.

This clonotype has a handful of counts. The chain carries TRBV12-3 or TRBV12-4 and TRBJ2-7; TRBD1 aligns across 11 bases. The length of the CDR3 is 15 residues. Trimming removed 5 bases from V and 4 bases from J; junction bases left unmatched: 7. The CDR3 nucleotides are TGTGCCAGCAGTAAACCGGGACAGGGGGGATACGAGCAGTACTTC. Its translation is CASSKPGQGGYEQYF.

The chain couples TRBV6-2 or TRBV6-3 to TRBJ1-6; possibly TRBD1 for D (6 bases). Germline CDR1 MNHEY, CDR2 SVGEGT. This CDR3 has 17 residues. The germline V and J ends were trimmed by 5 bases and 9 bases, with 23 bases remaining between them. The CDR3 loop is CASSRPRGYGRGSPLHF. DNA for the CDR3: TGTGCCAGCAGTCGCCCGAGGGGGTACGGACGGGGTTCACCCCTCCACTTT.

The rearrangement joins TRBV2 to TRBJ2-1, with D maybe TRBD1 (6 bases). This CDR3 has 13 amino acids. Trimming pared 6 bases from V and 6 bases from J, leaving 12 bases between. CDR1 and CDR2 from the germline V gene are SNHLY and FYNNEI. The CDR3 DNA is TGTGCCAGCAGGGCGCAGGGGTCCAATGAGCAGTTCTTC. It encodes CASRAQGSNEQFF.

The chain carries TRBV20-1 and TRBJ2-1; a weak D match, TRBD2 (6 bases). V was shortened by 3 bases and J by 7 bases, with 13 bases between the two germline ends. Germline CDR1 is DFQATT and CDR2 is SNEGSKA (reference sequence). The CDR3 consists of 13 residues. In nucleotides, the CDR3 is TGCAGTGCTAGGCAGACTAGTTGGAATGAGCAGTTCTTC. Protein product: CSARQTSWNEQFF.

This chain joins TRBV6-6 and TRBJ2-3; TRBD1 or TRBD2 may be the D gene (5 bases each). V gave up 0 bases and J gave up 2 bases, with 12 bases separating them. This CDR3 spans 16 amino acids. Germline V gene sequence: CDR1 MNHNY, CDR2 SVGAGI (reference sequence). CDR3 coding DNA: TGTGCCAGCAGTTACTCGAGGTGGGGGATCACAGATACGCAGTATTTT. This translates into CASSYSRWGITDTQYF.

The chain uses TRBV29-1 and TRBJ2-3; TRBD1 aligns across 10 bases. This CDR3 comprises 14 residues. Germline CDR1 and CDR2: SQVTM and ANQGSEA. J gave up 6 bases and V 5 bases, and 8 bases lay outside the gene matches. In DNA form, the CDR3 reads TGCAGCGTTTCGACAGGGGGCAGGGGGGATACGCAGTATTTT. Its translation is CSVSTGGRGDTQYF.

The chain couples TRBV6-2 or TRBV6-3 to TRBJ2-7; 9 bases are shared with TRBD1. CDR3 length: 18 amino acids. V lost 0 bases to trimming and J lost 3 bases; unmatched junction nucleotides: 12. Germline assignment: CDR1 MNHEY and CDR2 SVGEGT. The CDR3 DNA reads TGTGCCAGCAGTTACTCCCCAGCCGGGACAGGGAGTGTCTACGAGCAGTACTTC. The encoded protein is CASSYSPAGTGSVYEQYF.